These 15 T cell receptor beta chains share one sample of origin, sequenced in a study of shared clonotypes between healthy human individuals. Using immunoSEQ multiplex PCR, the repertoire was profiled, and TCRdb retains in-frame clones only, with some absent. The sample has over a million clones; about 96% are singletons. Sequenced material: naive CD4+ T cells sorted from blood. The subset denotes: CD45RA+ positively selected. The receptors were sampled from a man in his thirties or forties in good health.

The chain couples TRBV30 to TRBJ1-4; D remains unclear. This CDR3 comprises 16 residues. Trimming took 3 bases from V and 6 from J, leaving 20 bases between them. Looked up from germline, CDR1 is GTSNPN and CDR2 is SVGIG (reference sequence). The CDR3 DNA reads TGTGCCTGGAGGGCAAACAGCCCAGGAGGCTATGAAAAACTGTTTTTT. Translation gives CAWRANSPGGYEKLFF.

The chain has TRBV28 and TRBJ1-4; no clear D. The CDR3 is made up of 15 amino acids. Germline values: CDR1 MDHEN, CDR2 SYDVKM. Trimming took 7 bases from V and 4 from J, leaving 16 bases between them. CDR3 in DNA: TGTGCCAGCACTGCGTCGGAACAGTTTAATGAAAAACTGTTTTTT. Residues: CASTASEQFNEKLFF. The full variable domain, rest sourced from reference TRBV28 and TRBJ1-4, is DVKVTQSSRYLVKRTGEKVFLECVQDMDHENMFWYRQDPGLGLRLIYFSYDVKMKEKGDIPEGYSVSREKKERFSLILESASTNQTSMYLCASTASEQFNEKLFFGSGTQLSVL.

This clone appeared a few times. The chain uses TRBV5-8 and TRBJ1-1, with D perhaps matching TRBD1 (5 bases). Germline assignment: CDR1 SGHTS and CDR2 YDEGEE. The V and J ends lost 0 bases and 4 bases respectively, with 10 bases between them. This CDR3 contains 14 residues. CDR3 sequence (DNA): TGTGCCAGCAGCTTGGTGGCCGGGACCACTGAAGCTTTCTTT. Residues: CASSLVAGTTEAFF.

The CDR3 loop is CASSRMAEASGNTIYF. The CDR3 DNA reads as TGTGCCAGCAGCCGTATGGCAGAAGCGTCTGGAAACACCATATATTTT. The chain recombines TRBV14 with TRBJ1-3; D gene ambiguous. The CDR3 spans 16 residues. Germline V CDR1 and CDR2: SGHDN, FVKESK. Trimming removed 4 bases from V and 1 base from J, with 14 bases in between.

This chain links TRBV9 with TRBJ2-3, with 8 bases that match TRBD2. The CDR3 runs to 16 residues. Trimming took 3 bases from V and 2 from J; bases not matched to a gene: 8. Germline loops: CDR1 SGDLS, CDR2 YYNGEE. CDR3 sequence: CASSATLAGPTDTQYF. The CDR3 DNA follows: TGTGCCAGCAGCGCAACCCTAGCGGGCCCCACAGATACGCAGTATTTT.

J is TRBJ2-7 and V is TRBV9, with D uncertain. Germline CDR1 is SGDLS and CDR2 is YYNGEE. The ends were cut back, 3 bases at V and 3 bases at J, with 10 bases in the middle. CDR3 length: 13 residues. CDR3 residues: CASSAGDFYEQYF. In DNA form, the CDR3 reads TGTGCCAGCAGCGCCGGAGATTTCTACGAGCAGTACTTC.

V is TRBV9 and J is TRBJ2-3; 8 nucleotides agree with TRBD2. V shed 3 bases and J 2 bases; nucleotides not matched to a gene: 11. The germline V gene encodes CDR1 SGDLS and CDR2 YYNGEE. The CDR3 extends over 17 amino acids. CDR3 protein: CASSALGGDFLTDTQYF. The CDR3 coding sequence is TGTGCCAGCAGCGCCCTCGGGGGGGACTTCCTCACAGATACGCAGTATTTT. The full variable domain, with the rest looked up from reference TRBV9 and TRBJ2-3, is DSGVTQTPKHLITATGQRVTLRCSPRSGDLSVYWYQQSLDQGLQFLIQYYNGEERAKGNILERFSAQQFPDLHSELNLSSLELGDSALYFCASSALGGDFLTDTQYFGPGTRLTVL.

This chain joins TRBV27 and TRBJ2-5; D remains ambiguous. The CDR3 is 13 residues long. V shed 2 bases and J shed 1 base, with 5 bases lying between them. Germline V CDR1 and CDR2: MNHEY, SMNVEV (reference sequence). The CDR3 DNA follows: TGTGCCAGCAGTTTAAAATCCCAAGAGACCCAGTACTTC. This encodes CASSLKSQETQYF.

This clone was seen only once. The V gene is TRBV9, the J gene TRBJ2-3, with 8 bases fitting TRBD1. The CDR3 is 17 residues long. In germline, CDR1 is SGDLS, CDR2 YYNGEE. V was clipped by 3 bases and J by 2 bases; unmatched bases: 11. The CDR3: CASSGTQTGDYTDTQYF. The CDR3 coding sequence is TGTGCCAGCAGCGGGACCCAGACAGGGGATTACACAGATACGCAGTATTTT.

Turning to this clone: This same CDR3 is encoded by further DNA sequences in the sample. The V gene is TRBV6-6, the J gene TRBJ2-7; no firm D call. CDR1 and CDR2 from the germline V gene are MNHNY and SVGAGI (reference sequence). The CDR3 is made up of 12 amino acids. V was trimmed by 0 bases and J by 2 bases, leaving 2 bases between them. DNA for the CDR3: TGTGCCAGCAGTTACTCAGCCTACGAGCAGTACTTC. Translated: CASSYSAYEQYF.

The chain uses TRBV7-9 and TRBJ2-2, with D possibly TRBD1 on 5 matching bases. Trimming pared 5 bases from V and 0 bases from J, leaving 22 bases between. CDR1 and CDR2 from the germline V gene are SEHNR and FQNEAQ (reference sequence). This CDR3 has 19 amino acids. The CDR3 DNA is TGTGCCAGCAGCCTAGGGGATTTCCAGCGCCCCGCGAACACCGGGGAGCTGTTTTTT. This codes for CASSLGDFQRPANTGELFF.

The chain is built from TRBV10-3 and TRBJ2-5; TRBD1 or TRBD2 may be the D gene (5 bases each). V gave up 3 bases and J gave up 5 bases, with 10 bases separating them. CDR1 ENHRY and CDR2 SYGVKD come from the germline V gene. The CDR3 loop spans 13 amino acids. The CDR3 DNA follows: TGTGCCATCAGTGATCTGGGGGTGGAGACCCAGTACTTC. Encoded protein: CAISDLGVETQYF.

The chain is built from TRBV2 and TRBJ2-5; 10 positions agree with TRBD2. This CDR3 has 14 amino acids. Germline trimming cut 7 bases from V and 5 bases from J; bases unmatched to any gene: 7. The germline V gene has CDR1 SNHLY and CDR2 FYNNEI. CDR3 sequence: CASKSSGSSETQYF. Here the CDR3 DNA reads TGTGCCAGCAAGTCTAGCGGGAGCAGTGAGACCCAGTACTTC.

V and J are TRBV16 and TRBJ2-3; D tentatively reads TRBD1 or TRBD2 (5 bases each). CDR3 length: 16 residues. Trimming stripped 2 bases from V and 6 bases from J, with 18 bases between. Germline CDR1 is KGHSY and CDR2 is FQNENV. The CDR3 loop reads CASSQERDVKRDTQYF. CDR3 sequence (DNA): TGTGCCAGCAGCCAAGAAAGGGACGTTAAAAGGGATACGCAGTATTTT.

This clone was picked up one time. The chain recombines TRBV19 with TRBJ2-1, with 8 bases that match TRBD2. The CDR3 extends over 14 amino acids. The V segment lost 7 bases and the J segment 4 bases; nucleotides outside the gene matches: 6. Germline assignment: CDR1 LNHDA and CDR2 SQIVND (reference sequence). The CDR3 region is CASTVAGLYNEQFF. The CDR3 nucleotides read TGTGCCAGTACCGTAGCGGGACTGTACAATGAGCAGTTCTTC.